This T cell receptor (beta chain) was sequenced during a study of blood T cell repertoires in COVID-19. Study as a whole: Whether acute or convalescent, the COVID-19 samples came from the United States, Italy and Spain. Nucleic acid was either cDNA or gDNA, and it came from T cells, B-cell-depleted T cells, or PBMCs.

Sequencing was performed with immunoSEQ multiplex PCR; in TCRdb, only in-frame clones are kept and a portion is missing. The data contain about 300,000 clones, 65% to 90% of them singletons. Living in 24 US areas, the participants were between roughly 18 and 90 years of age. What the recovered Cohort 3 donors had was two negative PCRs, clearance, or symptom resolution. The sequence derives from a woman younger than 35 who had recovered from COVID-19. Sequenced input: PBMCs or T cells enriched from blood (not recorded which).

The CDR3 DNA is TGTGCCAGCAGCTACCGGACAGACTATGGCTACACCTTC. It encodes CASSYRTDYGYTF. The J gene is TRBJ1-2, the V gene TRBV9; possibly TRBD1 for D (6 bases). Trimming stripped 4 bases from V and 3 bases from J, with 10 bases between. This CDR3 has 13 amino acids. The V gene's germline CDR1 is SGDLS and CDR2 YYNGEE.